This T cell receptor (beta chain) came from a study of blood T cell repertoires in COVID-19. Study context: Samples came from the United States, Italy and Spain, spanning acute and convalescent COVID-19.

Profiled with immunoSEQ multiplex PCR; TCRdb holds only in-frame clones, not every one. Of approximately 80,000 clones in the sample, around 90% are singletons; the top ten hold around 5%. The CDR3 consists of 16 residues. The V end lost 0 bases, the J end lost 5 bases, and 16 bases lay between the germline ends. CDR1 and CDR2 (germline): LGHDT, YNNKEL (reference sequence). The chain links TRBV3-1 (or the pseudogene TRBV3-2) to TRBJ1-2, with D maybe TRBD1 (6 bases). The source material was peripheral blood. The sequence was collected from a man aged 40-55 years with acute or convalescent COVID-19. The CDR3 region has the DNA TGTGCCAGCAGCCAAGAGGCGCCGGGACACGTATATGGCTACACCTTC. As protein: CASSQEAPGHVYGYTF.